This T cell receptor (beta chain) stems from a study of blood T cell repertoires in COVID-19 (dated by TCRdb to 2019 to 2021). About the study as a whole: Samples covering the acute and convalescent phases of COVID-19 were provided by collaborators in the United States, Italy and Spain. A freely available public database, intended as a resource for researchers studying the immune response to SARS-CoV-2, is where the repertoires were released. The dataset comprised deeply sampled blood TCRbeta repertoires from subjects exposed to, actively infected with, or recovered from COVID-19. Where HLA class I and class II types were available, the types were taken from metadata supplied by the sample provider, not from assay-based typing. A de-identified subject ID, COVID-19 status, age in years and sex were almost always included in the sample metadata. Samples came from the ongoing ImmuneRACE study (first 160 participants) plus 1,254 subjects from 6 global collaborators. The material from the prospective study consisted of cDNA or gDNA derived from T cells, B-cell-depleted T cells, or PBMCs. Beyond this particular receptor, the publication reports: Clinical and demographic metadata were provided uncurated, with the amount varying by source and participant.

From a lookup of the germline V gene, CDR1 and CDR2 are SGHRS and YFSETQ. Deletion took 0 bases off V and 2 bases off J, with a span of 7 bases between the germline ends. Including the terminal cysteine and phenylalanine, the CDR3 comprises 14 residues. The read is trimmed to its CDR3 DNA, 42 bases read in frame from base 1. This clone has just one count. It has no known antigen specificity. Base qualities are missing; no much larger clone stands one base away. Collaborating institutions collected whole blood in K2EDTA tubes following their own protocols. For TCRbeta analysis, collaborator samples were shipped as frozen whole blood, as isolated PBMCs, or as DNA extracted from either sample type. TCRbeta CDR3 regions were amplified from genomic DNA using the immunoSEQ Assay, a bias-controlled multiplex PCR. The source study handled its data this way. Within the assay, amplification of reference gene primers was used to estimate how many nucleated cells each sample contained. Sequence reads were collapsed and filtered to measure the absolute abundance of every unique TCRbeta CDR3 rearrangement. For each sample, productive Simpson clonality was calculated as the square root of Simpson's diversity index across productive rearrangements. TCRdb retrieved this table from immuneACCESS and kept in-frame rearrangements only. Not all clones are present; in checked studies, unresolved V genes account for under half, and no reason is known for the remainder. V, J and clone size are taken as reported in that table, and D and trimming were inferred from the DNA itself. In all, the sample holds tens of thousands of clones, and roughly 90% of those were seen once. The top ten hold approximately 2.1% of the sample.

This receptor was obtained from a man aged 45-60 years with active COVID-19. The chain joins TRBV5-1 to TRBJ2-3; TRBD1 is perhaps the D gene, given 5 matching bases. The sample comprised peripheral blood. For the CDR3, the sequence is CASSLGQHTDTQYF. The sequenced DNA is TGCGCCAGCAGCTTGGGACAGCACACAGATACGCAGTATTTT.